Here is one T cell receptor beta chain with its context. Its antigen is currently unknown. The split of CD4+ cells yielded CD45RA+ naive and CD45RA-negative memory subsets. This sample is drawn from a study of shared clonotypes between healthy human individuals. Whole-study context: Aged between 18 and 49, the donors were a couple of women and a few men. CD4 naive and memory got three plates each, CD8 naive two, CD8 memory one. Study-wide points: Clonotypes which were not shared had lower generation probabilities than clonotypes that all four donors shared.

The CDR3 loop spans 15 amino acids. In germline, CDR1 is LGHNA, CDR2 YNFKEQ. V was clipped by 3 bases and J by 4 bases; unmatched bases: 6. Profiling relied on immunoSEQ multiplex PCR, and the TCRdb table lists in-frame clones only, not all of them. The table records approximately 980,000 clones, approximately 80% of them present only once. V gene TRBV4-2 combines with J gene TRBJ2-1; TRBD2 agrees at 7 bases. Sequenced sample: memory CD4+ T cells sorted from blood. This sample's subset: CD45RA-negative fraction. The receptor comes from a young man in good health. Written as DNA, the CDR3 is TGTGCCAGCAGCCAGGGGGGGGGACCTTACAATGAGCAGTTCTTC. Its protein product is CASSQGGGPYNEQFF.